Listed below are T cell receptor beta chains from one sample, sequenced in a study of post-analysis software for immune sequencing data. MiXCR was run by TCRdb on the PCR reads, yielding one entry per CDR3 protein. Of around 710,000 distinct CDR3 sequences listed, 40% to 55% were seen once; the top ten hold around 4.7%. Sequencing was carried out using blood. The receptor source for this set is a girl aged 10 to 17 with multiple sclerosis. Each CDR3 is given with its conserved first and last residue. A D gene is named only where the DNA matches it firmly. Clone size is given for some rows only: seen once, a few or many times, or a class if the clone is expanded.

v_call	clone_size	j_call	d_call	cdr3_nt	cdr3_aa
TRBV20-1	once	TRBJ2-4	TRBD2	TGCAGTGCTTCTTGCGGGACTAGCGGGAGACCAAGTGAGCAGTACTTC	CSASCGTSGRPSEQYF
TRBV20-1	few	TRBJ1-4	NA	TGCAGTGCTAGTATGGCGGGGGCGAATGAAAAACTGTTTTTT	CSASMAGANEKLFF
TRBV20-1	once	TRBJ2-3	TRBD2	TGCAGTGCCCACCGCGGGGGTATGCAGTATTTT	CSAHRGGMQYF
TRBV7-2	NA	TRBJ2-5	TRBD1	TGTGCCAGCAGCCTATCTAAGGGACAGGGCCAAGAGACCCAGTACTTC	CASSLSKGQGQETQYF
TRBV9	NA	TRBJ2-5	NA	TGTGCCAGCAGCGTACAGGGGATGGAGACCCAGTACTTC	CASSVQGMETQYF
TRBV28	few	TRBJ2-7	NA	TGTGCCAGCAGCCCACCTCGACTGGAGCAGTACTTC	CASSPPRLEQYF
TRBV12-3/TRBV12-4	few	TRBJ1-2	TRBD1	TGTGCCAGCAGTTCACAGGGGGCAGTGGACTATGGCTACACCTTC	CASSSQGAVDYGYTF
TRBV6-2/TRBV6-3	once	TRBJ1-5	NA	TGTGCCAGCAGTTATTATGGAGGGGTGAATCAGCCCCAGCATTTT	CASSYYGGVNQPQHF
TRBV6-5	NA	TRBJ2-2	NA	TGTGCCAGCAGTTACACGGGAGTGCTTACCGGGGAGCTGTTTTTT	CASSYTGVLTGELFF
TRBV29-1	NA	TRBJ2-7	TRBD1	TGCAGCGCTCAGATCACCGGGACAGGGGACGAGCAGTACTTC	CSAQITGTGDEQYF
TRBV29-1	NA	TRBJ2-1	NA	TGCAGCGTTCGGGGGATCGATTACAATGAGCAGTTCTTC	CSVRGIDYNEQFF
TRBV7-9	NA	TRBJ2-7	NA	TGTGCCAGCAGCCCCCCGGACACGCCGAGGATCCACGAGCAGTACTTC	CASSPPDTPRIHEQYF
TRBV7-9	NA	TRBJ1-1	NA	TGTGCCAGCAGCTCCCCCGGGGGGGGCTTCGAAGCTTTCTTT	CASSSPGGGFEAFF
TRBV20-1	NA	TRBJ1-1	NA	TGCAGTGGCCCACCCGAAACTGAAGCTTTCTTT	CSGPPETEAFF
TRBV4-3	few	TRBJ2-5	NA	TGCGCCAGCAGCCAAGAAAGGGGCCAAGAGACCCAGTACTTC	CASSQERGQETQYF
TRBV6-1	NA	TRBJ2-3	TRBD2	TGTGCCAGCAAGGAGGCGGGAGGGCCGGATACGCAGTATTTT	CASKEAGGPDTQYF
TRBV3-1	few	TRBJ2-5	TRBD1	TGTGCCAGCAGCCCCGGACAGGTGGGGACCCAGTACTTC	CASSPGQVGTQYF
TRBV5-1	few	TRBJ2-7	NA	TGCGCCAGCAGCTTGAACGTAGGGCCCTACGAGCAGTACTTC	CASSLNVGPYEQYF
TRBV27	many	TRBJ2-7	NA	TGTGCCAGCAGTTTATTCGGCGGAGCCTACGAGCAGTACTTC	CASSLFGGAYEQYF
TRBV29-1	few	TRBJ2-7	TRBD1	TGCAGCGTTGAACAGGGGGCCCCCTACGAGCAGTACTTC	CSVEQGAPYEQYF
TRBV9	NA	TRBJ2-3	NA	TGTGCCAGCAGCGTAGATTCCGCCACAGATACGCAGTATTTT	CASSVDSATDTQYF
TRBV6-1	NA	TRBJ2-7	TRBD1	TGTGCCAGCAGTGAAATGGGACAGGGTTGGGAGCAGTACTTC	CASSEMGQGWEQYF
TRBV11-1	few	TRBJ2-5	NA	TGTGCCAGCAGCTTAGCGGGAGCGCTGGAGACCCAGTACTTC	CASSLAGALETQYF
TRBV2	NA	TRBJ1-2	NA	TGTGCCAGCAGTGAAGGGGCGGGATATGGCTACACCTTC	CASSEGAGYGYTF
TRBV2	NA	TRBJ2-3	NA	TGTGCCAGCAGTGAATCGGCGGGACCCACAGATACGCAGTATTTT	CASSESAGPTDTQYF
TRBV18	NA	TRBJ1-1	NA	TGTGCCAGCTCACCCTATCGCGGGACACAACCTGAAGCTTTCTTT	CASSPYRGTQPEAFF
TRBV6-5	many	TRBJ2-5	NA	TGTGCCAGCAGTAGAGAAGAGACCCAGTACTTC	CASSREETQYF
TRBV7-2	NA	TRBJ2-5	NA	TGTGCCAGCAGCCCGAGGTCTTGGGAGACCCAGTACTTC	CASSPRSWETQYF
TRBV12-3/TRBV12-4	few	TRBJ1-5	TRBD1	TGTGCCAGCAGTTTAAGGGGACAGGGTTGGAATCAGCCCCAGCATTTT	CASSLRGQGWNQPQHF
TRBV24-1	NA	TRBJ2-1	TRBD1	TGTGCCACCAGCCTGGAATCCTTTTGGGACAGCTCCTACAATGAGCAGTTCTTC	CATSLESFWDSSYNEQFF
TRBV29-1	few	TRBJ2-7	NA	TGCAGCGTTGTTTCAGGACCCGACTACGAGCAGTACTTC	CSVVSGPDYEQYF
TRBV7-9	NA	TRBJ2-3	TRBD1	TGTGCCAGCAGCTTAGAAGGACAGGCCATTGATACGCAGTATTTT	CASSLEGQAIDTQYF
TRBV6-6	NA	TRBJ2-7	TRBD1	TGTGCCAGCAGTTACCTCGTCGACAGGGCTTTTTACGAGCAGTACTTC	CASSYLVDRAFYEQYF